These 5 T cell receptor beta chains were all obtained from the same sample, sequenced in a study of cytomegalovirus exposure and HLA in healthy donors. Amplification used 60 Vbeta primers and 13 Jbeta primers. Data came from immunoSEQ multiplex PCR; TCRdb stores just in-frame clones and leaves some out. The table includes some 250,000 clones, about 80% detected once. Specimen: PBMCs. These receptors all stem from a woman aged 35 to 49 in good health and CMV-seropositive.

V and J are TRBV9 and TRBJ2-5; maybe TRBD2 (5 bases). The V and J ends lost 0 bases and 5 bases respectively, with 11 bases between them. The CDR3 runs 14 residues. Looked up from germline, CDR1 is SGDLS and CDR2 is YYNGEE. In DNA, the CDR3 is TGTGCCAGCAGCGTAGTCGGGGATAGTGAGACCCAGTACTTC. Protein sequence: CASSVVGDSETQYF.

V gene TRBV5-1 combines with J gene TRBJ2-7; D gene ambiguous. The CDR3 sequence is 15 residues long. Trimming took off 2 bases at V and 0 bases at J, with 12 bases between the two ends. CDR1 and CDR2 (germline): SGHRS, YFSETQ. The chain's CDR3 is CASSFIAGTSYEQYF. CDR3 nucleotide sequence: TGCGCCAGCAGCTTTATTGCAGGCACCTCCTACGAGCAGTACTTC.

This sequence joins TRBV19 and TRBJ1-2; 8 bases map to TRBD1. CDR3 length equals 14 residues. In germline, CDR1 is LNHDA, CDR2 SQIVND (reference sequence). J lost 4 bases, V lost 1 base, and 2 bases had no gene match. The CDR3, as DNA: TGTGCCAGTAGTATAGCGACAGGGGTCTATGGCTACACCTTC. This gives the protein CASSIATGVYGYTF.

Concerning this clone itself: The sample holds other DNA sequences that translate to the same CDR3. This chain links TRBV18 with TRBJ1-1; D remains ambiguous. Germline V CDR1 and CDR2: KGHSH, LQKENI. The ends were cut back, 2 bases at V and 3 bases at J, with 7 bases in the middle. This CDR3 spans 13 amino acids. CDR3 amino acids: CASSPGRDTEAFF. The CDR3 DNA is TGTGCCAGCTCACCAGGGAGAGACACTGAAGCTTTCTTT.

The chain joins TRBV7-9 to TRBJ1-2; 7 nucleotides align to TRBD1. This CDR3 is built from 15 residues. The germline V gene encodes CDR1 SEHNR and CDR2 FQNEAQ (reference sequence). With V trimmed by 3 bases and J by 4 bases, 8 bases remained unmatched. The CDR3: CASSLGLTGVYGYTF. Here the CDR3 DNA reads TGTGCCAGCAGCTTGGGCCTCACAGGGGTCTATGGCTACACCTTC.